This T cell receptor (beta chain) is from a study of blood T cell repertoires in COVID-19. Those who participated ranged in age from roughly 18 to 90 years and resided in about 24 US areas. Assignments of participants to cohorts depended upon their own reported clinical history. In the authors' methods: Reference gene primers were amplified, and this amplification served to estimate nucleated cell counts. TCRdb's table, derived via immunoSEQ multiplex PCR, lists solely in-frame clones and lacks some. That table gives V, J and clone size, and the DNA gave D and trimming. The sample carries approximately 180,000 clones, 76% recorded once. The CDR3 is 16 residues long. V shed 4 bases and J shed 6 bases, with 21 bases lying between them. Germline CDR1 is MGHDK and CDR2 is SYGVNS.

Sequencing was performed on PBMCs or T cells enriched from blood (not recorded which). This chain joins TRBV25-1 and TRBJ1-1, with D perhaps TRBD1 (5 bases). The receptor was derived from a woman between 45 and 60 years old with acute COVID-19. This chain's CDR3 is CASSAVGLGGAAEAFF. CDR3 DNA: TGTGCCAGCAGTGCCGTGGGCCTGGGGGGTGCTGCTGAAGCTTTCTTT.